Listed here are 14 T cell receptor beta chains from one sample, sequenced in a study of tumor and adjacent non-tumor tissue in lung cancer. Three rounds of nested PCR, following a modified ARM-PCR protocol, produced the TCRbeta library. TCRdb reprocessed the multiplex PCR reads via MiXCR and lists one record per CDR3 protein. The sample lists more than 75,000 distinct CDR3 sequences; roughly 75% were seen once. RNA was extracted from bulk tissue without any cell sorting. Sequencing was performed on lung tumor tissue. These receptor sequences come from a woman between 65 and 79 years old with non-small cell lung cancer.

To note about this clonotype: Possible read error: a much larger clone is one base away. This chain connects TRBV5-8 to TRBJ1-4; the D gene is possibly TRBD1 (5 bases). V was trimmed by 2 bases and J by 8 bases, leaving 16 bases between them. Germline V gene sequence: CDR1 SGHTS, CDR2 YDEGEE. This CDR3 is built from 15 residues. The DNA of the CDR3 is TGTGCCAGCAGCTTAATAGGGGACCCTGGGGAAAAACTGTTTTTT. Its protein is CASSLIGDPGEKLFF. Using reference TRBV5-8 and TRBJ1-4 for the parts outside the CDR3, the full variable domain is EAGVTQSPTHLIKTRGQQATLRCSPISGHTSVYWYQQALGLGLQFLLWYDEGEERNRGNFPPRFSGRQFPNYSSELNVNALELEDSALYLCASSLIGDPGEKLFFGSGTQLSVL.

Concerning this clonotype: Relative to the germline gene, one junction end is altered; a read error may explain this. The rearrangement joins TRBV6-5 to TRBJ2-3, with unresolved D. Germline V CDR1 and CDR2: MNHEY, SVGAGI. This CDR3 has 15 amino acids. Here the CDR3 reads CTSNYSFMNTDTQYF. As DNA, the CDR3 is TGTACCAGCAATTACTCGTTTATGAACACAGATACGCAATATTTT.

The J gene is TRBJ1-5, the V gene TRBV6-1, with TRBD2 as a possible D gene (5 bases). The DNA matches TRBJ2-3 better at its end, which makes the J call doubtful. CDR3 length equals 13 residues. The germline gives CDR1 MNHNS, CDR2 SASEGT. This CDR3 is CASSGRGRQPQYF. The CDR3 region has the DNA TGTGCCAGCAGTGGAAGAGGGCGTCAGCCCCAGTATTTT.

A word on this clonotype: A much larger clone differs from this one at a single base, so this may be a read error. This rearrangement joins TRBV28 to TRBJ1-1; D is possibly TRBD1 (5 bases). The CDR3 runs to 15 residues. Germline lookup yields CDR1 MDHEN and CDR2 SYDVKM. This CDR3 is CTSSRPGTVNTEAFF. CDR3 DNA: TGTACCAGCAGCCGTCCCGGGACGGTGAACACTGAAGCTTTCTTT.

For this clonotype: The junction differs from germline at one of its ends, possibly a read error. The chain uses TRBV28 and TRBJ2-3; TRBD2 aligns across 12 bases. The CDR3 totals 17 residues. Germline CDR1 and CDR2: MDHEN and SYDVKM. Written as DNA, the CDR3 is TGTGCCGGCAGTATTGGGCCACTAGCGGGAGGCGTAGATACGCAGTATTTT. Translating it yields CAGSIGPLAGGVDTQYF.

The chain uses TRBV6-5 and TRBJ2-5; TRBD1 matches at 7 bases. The CDR3 totals 14 residues. Germline assignment: CDR1 MNHEY and CDR2 SVGAGI. The chain's CDR3 is CPGRMDRNQETQYF. DNA for the CDR3: TGTCCCGGCAGGATGGACAGGAACCAAGAGACCCAGTACTTC.

A remark on this clonotype: One junction end disagrees with the germline gene, perhaps due to a read error. V is TRBV6-1 and J is TRBJ1-5; tentatively, D is TRBD1 (5 bases). Germline CDR1 is MNHNS and CDR2 is SASEGT. There are 14 residues in the CDR3. In nucleotides, the CDR3 is TGTGGCAGCAGTGGAGCGCAGGGTCAGGAGCCCCAGCCTTTT. It is translated as CGSSGAQGQEPQPF.

A remark on this clonotype: A read error may be the cause here, since a much bigger clone is one base away. The J gene is TRBJ2-6, the V gene TRBV28; D perhaps matches TRBD2 (6 bases). Per germline, CDR1 MDHEN and CDR2 SYDVKM. The CDR3 spans 19 residues. The CDR3 sequence is CASSQWRGRVIGGANVPTF. CDR3 bases: TGTGCCAGCAGCCAGTGGCGGGGCAGGGTAATCGGTGGGGCCAACGTCCCGACTTTC.

In regard to this clonotype: The junction departs from the called germline gene at one end, perhaps through a read error. This chain links TRBV30 with TRBJ1-2; a weak D match, TRBD1 (6 bases). CDR1 is GTSNPN and CDR2 is SVGIG in the germline V gene (reference sequence). The CDR3 runs to 16 residues. For the CDR3, the DNA is TGTGCCTGCTGGCCGAGGTCGAGAAACAGGGACTATGGCTATACCTTC. Its protein is CACWPRSRNRDYGYTF.

The V gene is TRBV5-5, the J gene TRBJ2-7; perhaps TRBD2 as D (5 bases). The CDR3 consists of 15 residues. Germline CDR1 SGHKS, CDR2 YYEKEE (reference sequence). Trimming took off 3 bases at V and 7 bases at J, with 20 bases between the two ends. CDR3 sequence (DNA): TGTGCCAGCAGCTATAGTAGCGCGAGCGTCTATGAGCAGTACTTC. Translation gives CASSYSSASVYEQYF.

As to this clonotype: A junction end diverges from the germline sequence, so it may reflect a read error. The rearrangement links TRBV4-2 to TRBJ1-1; D perhaps matches TRBD1 (6 bases). CDR3 size: 15 residues. Germline-derived CDR1 and CDR2 are LGHNA and YNFKEQ. The CDR3 sequence: CTSSQGDIMNIEAFF. The CDR3 region has the DNA TGTACCAGCAGCCAAGGGGACATCATGAACATTGAAGCTTTCTTT.

Comment on this clonotype: This may be a read error: a much more frequent sequence differs by one nucleotide. The conserved phenylalanine or tryptophan is not found at the CDR3 terminus, so this likely reflects a read error. The chain recombines TRBV5-6 with TRBJ1-6, with D tentatively TRBD1 (6 bases). Germline loops: CDR1 SGHDT, CDR2 YYEEEE. This CDR3 has 15 amino acids. Trimming removed 5 bases at V and 8 bases at J, with 17 bases between. The CDR3 spells CASSRQGRGYSPLHS. The CDR3 DNA follows: TGTGCCAGCAGTCGGCAGGGGAGGGGGTATTCACCCCTCCACTCT.

This clonotype was seen only once. A read error may account for a junction end that differs from germline. This chain links TRBV7-3 with TRBJ2-1; TRBD2 is a possible D gene (6 bases). CDR3 length equals 20 residues. Germline V gene data show CDR1 as SGHTA and CDR2 as FQGTGA. The CDR3 DNA follows: TGTGCCAGCAGCTTAATGGCTAGCGTGGGGCTTGTGCCCTCCTACAATGAGCAGTTCTTT. This encodes CASSLMASVGLVPSYNEQFF. Complete variable domain (other parts from reference TRBV7-3 and TRBJ2-1): GAGVSQTPSNKVTEKGKYVELRCDPISGHTALYWYRQSLGQGPEFLIYFQGTGAADDSGLPNDRFFAVRPEGSVSTLKIQRTERGDSAVYLCASSLMASVGLVPSYNEQFFGPGTRLTVL.

This chain uses TRBV12-3 or TRBV12-4 with TRBJ2-7; the D gene could be TRBD1 or TRBD2 (5 bases each). The CDR3 totals 12 residues. V lost 5 bases, J lost 13 bases, and 18 bases lay in between. The CDR3 DNA reads as TGTGCCAGCAGTCAGTCCCGGGACGCTCAATACTTC. The encoded protein is CASSQSRDAQYF.